This passage covers 25 T cell receptor beta chains from one sample sequenced in a study of metastatic and nonmetastatic thyroid tumors. TCRdb re-called clones via MiXCR from the PCR reads. The sample contains about 21,000 clones, approximately 30% of which appear only once. Until they underwent thyroid surgery, no patient had received any treatment. Sequenced sample: blood. The receptor set was obtained from a female donor with papillary thyroid cancer or a benign thyroid nodule (not recorded which). Some clones in this sample may be carry-over from other donors' samples.

The gene calls are TRBV7-3 and TRBJ1-2; 9 nucleotides match TRBD1. This CDR3 has 15 residues. CDR1 and CDR2 from the germline V gene are SGHTA and FQGTGA. The trim removed 5 bases at V and 4 bases at J, leaving 8 bases unmatched. For the CDR3, the DNA is TGTGCCAGCAGCCCAGGGGACAGGGTGGGCTATGGCTACACCTTC. Translation gives CASSPGDRVGYGYTF.

This clone was observed a few times. Because it lacks the conserved phenylalanine or tryptophan at the end, this CDR3 is likely a read error. The gene calls are TRBV6-2 or TRBV6-3 and TRBJ2-5, with D possibly TRBD1 on 6 matching bases. With the DNA end fitting TRBJ2-1 better, the J assignment may be wrong. Germline V gene data show CDR1 as MNHEY and CDR2 as SVGEGT. The CDR3 spans 14 residues. The DNA of the CDR3 is TGTGCCAGCACCATAACAGGGTTCCAAGATACCCAGTTCATC. Its translation is CASTITGFQDTQFI.

This clone came up many times. This CDR3 reads CASSLRGPRSEAFF. DNA of the CDR3: TGTGCCAGCAGCTTGCGGGGGCCGCGCTCTGAAGCTTTCTTT. The chain carries TRBV5-6 and TRBJ1-1; perhaps TRBD1 as D (6 bases). The V end lost 1 base, the J end lost 6 bases, and 13 bases lay between the germline ends. CDR1 is SGHDT and CDR2 is YYEEEE in the germline V gene. This CDR3 has 14 residues.

By share, this clone ranks as medium-sized (0.01 to 0.1%). The J gene is TRBJ2-1, the V gene TRBV20-1; D is perhaps TRBD1 (6 bases). Trimming took off 6 bases at V and 0 bases at J, with 12 bases between the two ends. The CDR3 length is 14 residues. Germline CDR1 is DFQATT and CDR2 is SNEGSKA (reference sequence). CDR3 coding DNA: TGCAGTGCCAGAACAGGGAGCTCCTACAATGAGCAGTTCTTC. It specifies CSARTGSSYNEQFF.

The chain employs TRBV5-1 and TRBJ1-2; possible D gene TRBD1, 5 bases. The V end lost 0 bases, the J end lost 4 bases, and 10 bases lay between the germline ends. The CDR3 covers 14 residues. Per the germline V gene, CDR1 is SGHRS and CDR2 is YFSETQ. As DNA, the CDR3 is TGCGCCAGCAGCTTGGGAGATAGGGGCTATGGCTACACCTTC. Encoded protein: CASSLGDRGYGYTF.

The chain is built from TRBV20-1 and TRBJ2-7, with a tentative D call TRBD1 (6 bases). The length of the CDR3 is 14 residues. V was trimmed by 3 bases and J by 3 bases, leaving 15 bases between them. CDR1 DFQATT and CDR2 SNEGSKA come from the germline V gene (reference sequence). This CDR3 reads CSARGRGRDYEQYF. As DNA, the CDR3 is TGCAGTGCTAGGGGCAGGGGAAGGGACTACGAGCAGTACTTC.

This clone is medium-sized within its sample. The chain uses TRBV19 and TRBJ2-3; 15 bases agree with TRBD2. Trimming at V came to 5 bases and at J to 4 bases, leaving 13 bases not matched to a gene. Germline lookup yields CDR1 LNHDA and CDR2 SQIVND (reference sequence). The CDR3 runs 19 residues. Written as DNA, the CDR3 is TGTGCCAGTAGTCCTGGACTAGCGGGAGGGCCAGGCGTCTCAGATACGCAGTATTTT. Translated, it gives CASSPGLAGGPGVSDTQYF.

Many counts were recorded for this clone. The V and J genes are TRBV13 and TRBJ2-6, with 12 bases that match TRBD2. Germline CDR1 is PRHDT and CDR2 is FYEKMQ (reference sequence). The CDR3 spans 21 residues. V lost 5 bases, J lost 0 bases, and 14 bases stayed unmatched. CDR3 region: CASSHIGPGGLAGSGANVLTF. The CDR3 coding sequence is TGTGCCAGCAGCCACATCGGCCCGGGGGGACTAGCGGGCTCTGGGGCCAACGTCCTGACTTTC.

This clone was detected many times. This chain joins TRBV27 and TRBJ1-6; D gene ambiguous. The CDR3 covers 14 residues. Looked up from germline, CDR1 is MNHEY and CDR2 is SMNVEV (reference sequence). V was clipped by 6 bases and J by 0 bases, with 6 bases between them. The CDR3 DNA sequence: TGTGCCAGCAGCACAACCTCCTATAATTCACCCCTCCACTTT. Translated: CASSTTSYNSPLHF.

This clone was observed at least ten times. The chain joins TRBV7-2 to TRBJ2-7, with D uncertain. The CDR3 runs 11 residues. Per germline, CDR1 SGHTA and CDR2 FQGNSA. V gave up 5 bases and J gave up 3 bases, with 5 bases separating them. CDR3 amino acids: CASSTYYEQYF. CDR3 DNA: TGTGCCAGCAGCACCTACTACGAGCAGTACTTC.

V is TRBV27 and J is TRBJ2-7; 11 nucleotides align to TRBD2. The junction had 15 bases not matched to a gene; V was cut back by 7 bases and J by 7 bases. Germline V CDR1 and CDR2: MNHEY, SMNVEV (reference sequence). There are 16 residues in the CDR3. The CDR3 DNA reads TGTGCCAGCACTGAAGGGGTTACCAGACTAGCGGGGGAGCAGTACTTC. Its translation is CASTEGVTRLAGEQYF.

This clone came up a few times. This chain uses TRBV27 with TRBJ1-6; TRBD1 might be the D (5 bases). CDR1 is MNHEY and CDR2 is SMNVEV in the germline V gene (reference sequence). The CDR3 sequence is 16 residues long. V was pared by 5 bases and J by 3 bases, with 14 bases between. This CDR3 reads CASSPGTGGYNSPLHF. The CDR3 nucleotides are TGTGCCAGCAGTCCCGGCACGGGGGGCTATAATTCACCCCTCCACTTT.

This clone was recorded only once. Its ends do not fully match the called genes, so a read error is possible. This sequence joins TRBV6-1 and TRBJ1-4; D ambiguous. This CDR3 region has 11 residues. Germline V gene data show CDR1 as MNHNS and CDR2 as SASEGT. The CDR3 reads CASGGMWKLYF. As DNA, the CDR3 is TGTGCCAGCGGCGGTATGTGGAAACTGTATTTT.

This clone has at least ten counts. An end of the junction does not agree with germline; a read error may underlie this. The chain has TRBV6-5 and TRBJ1-1, with 8 bases identical to TRBD1. Germline lookup yields CDR1 MNHEY and CDR2 SVGAGI. The CDR3 contains 15 residues. The CDR3 region has the DNA TGTGCCAGCAGTTACCTGGGACAGGTGAAGACTGAAGCTTTCTTT. The encoded protein is CASSYLGQVKTEAFF.

In its sample, this clone was seen a few times. The gene calls are TRBV10-2 and TRBJ2-1; 13 bases align to TRBD2. V was clipped by 6 bases and J by 7 bases; unmatched bases: 3. Per the germline V gene, CDR1 is WSHSY and CDR2 is SAAADI. This CDR3 spans 14 amino acids. The CDR3: CASRWTSGSNEQFF. CDR3 in DNA: TGCGCCAGCAGATGGACTAGCGGGAGTAATGAGCAGTTCTTC.

The chain links TRBV6-1 to TRBJ2-7, with 9 positions matching TRBD2. CDR3 length: 15 amino acids. Germline V gives CDR1 MNHNS, CDR2 SASEGT. Trimming cost V 4 bases and J 0 bases; bases outside gene matches: 4. The CDR3 DNA sequence: TGTGCCAGCAGTGTTGCGGGAGGGATCTCCTACGAGCAGTACTTC. It codes for CASSVAGGISYEQYF.

This clone appeared many times. An end of the junction does not agree with germline; a read error may underlie this. The CDR3 nucleotides read TGTGCCAGCAGCGCGAGGGCGCAAATAGTCTTC. Translating gives CASSARAQIVF. This chain connects TRBV12-3 or TRBV12-4 to TRBJ1-2; D is unclear. The CDR3 runs 11 residues.

This clone was observed a handful of times. The V call is TRBV29-1, the J call TRBJ1-1; tentatively, D is TRBD1 (5 bases). V lost 7 bases and J 0 bases, leaving 12 bases between the germline ends. Germline CDR1 reads SQVTM; CDR2 reads ANQGSEA. The CDR3 is 13 residues long. The CDR3: CSAEGTMNTEAFF. The CDR3, as DNA: TGCAGCGCGGAGGGGACGATGAACACTGAAGCTTTCTTT.

This clone was counted at least ten times. This chain joins TRBV5-8 and TRBJ2-3; the D is unclear. Germline CDR1 is SGHTS and CDR2 is YDEGEE. The ends were cut back, 3 bases at V and 2 bases at J, with 7 bases in the middle. The CDR3 consists of 13 residues. DNA for the CDR3: TGTGCCAGCAGCTCTCGGTTCACAGATACGCAGTATTTT. This gives the protein CASSSRFTDTQYF.

This chain uses TRBV30 with TRBJ2-7; D uncertain. Germline V CDR1 and CDR2: GTSNPN, SVGIG (reference sequence). The V end was cut by 5 bases, the J end by 4 bases, with 6 bases between. The length of the CDR3 is 10 residues. The CDR3 DNA is TGTGCCTGGGGTGGGTACGAGCAGTACTTC. Amino acid sequence: CAWGGYEQYF.

This clone was detected ten times or more. The V call is TRBV5-1, the J call TRBJ2-5; 11 nucleotides line up with TRBD1. Trimming at V came to 1 base and at J to 5 bases, leaving 4 bases not matched to a gene. The CDR3 loop spans 15 amino acids. The V gene's germline CDR1 is SGHRS and CDR2 YFSETQ. CDR3 coding DNA: TGCGCCAGCAGCTTGCGGACAGGGGGCTGGGAGACCCAGTACTTC. Translating gives CASSLRTGGWETQYF.

The genes are TRBV11-3 and TRBJ2-2, with 9 bases identical to TRBD2. CDR3 length equals 15 residues. The V gene end was trimmed by 2 bases and the J gene end by 6 bases; junction bases not matched to a gene: 4. The germline V gene has CDR1 SGHNT and CDR2 YENEEA. CDR3 nucleotide sequence: TGTGCCAGCAGCTTAAGGAGCGGGAGGTCCGGGGAGCTGTTTTTT. Its protein is CASSLRSGRSGELFF.

CDR3 protein: CASSLARSYEQYF. CDR3 DNA: TGTGCCAGCAGTTTAGCTAGGTCCTACGAGCAGTACTTC. This chain joins TRBV12-3 or TRBV12-4 and TRBJ2-7; no definite D call. Trimming stripped 0 bases from V and 1 base from J, with 4 bases between. The CDR3 extends over 13 amino acids.

This clone was seen ten or more times. V is TRBV7-9 and J is TRBJ2-7; no reliable D call. Trimming shortened V by 1 base and J by 2 bases, and 3 bases separated the two germline ends. Germline V gene sequence: CDR1 SEHNR, CDR2 FQNEAQ (reference sequence). This CDR3 contains 12 residues. The CDR3 bases are TGTGCCAGCAGCTTAGTAGCCTACGAGCAGTACTTC. Translating it yields CASSLVAYEQYF.

The sample holds many counts of this clone. This chain links TRBV7-8 with TRBJ2-7, with D possibly TRBD2 on 6 matching bases. Trimming removed 5 bases at V and 6 bases at J, with 20 bases between. The germline gives CDR1 SGHVS, CDR2 FQNEAQ. CDR3 length equals 15 residues. CDR3 DNA sequence: TGTGCCAGCAGCCACAACAGAGTCTGGGGGGTCGAGCAGTACTTC. It codes for CASSHNRVWGVEQYF.